This T cell receptor beta chain was sequenced during a study of radiotherapy plus CTLA-4 blockade in lung cancer. The table came from immunoSEQ multiplex PCR; TCRdb's copy has only in-frame clones and leaves some out. The repertoire includes fewer than 65,000 clones, 82% of them detected once, and under 7% sits in the top ten. Chemo-refractory metastatic non-small-cell lung cancer patients were treated with focal radiation plus CTLA-4 blockade with ipilimumab. The CDR3 is 15 residues long. After removal of 2 bases from V and 7 bases from J, the junction contained 10 bases not matched to a gene. Germline V CDR1 and CDR2: ENHRY, SYGVKD.

The receptor was derived from a human donor with non-small cell lung cancer whose response to radiotherapy plus ipilimumab could not be evaluated. The material was peripheral blood, obtained from a patient treated with radiotherapy plus ipilimumab. V gene TRBV10-3 combines with J gene TRBJ2-5; 7 bases are a match to TRBD2. The CDR3 bases are TGTGCCATCAGTGAGGGGGGGGAGATGGTTGGGACCCAGTACTTC. This encodes CAISEGGEMVGTQYF.